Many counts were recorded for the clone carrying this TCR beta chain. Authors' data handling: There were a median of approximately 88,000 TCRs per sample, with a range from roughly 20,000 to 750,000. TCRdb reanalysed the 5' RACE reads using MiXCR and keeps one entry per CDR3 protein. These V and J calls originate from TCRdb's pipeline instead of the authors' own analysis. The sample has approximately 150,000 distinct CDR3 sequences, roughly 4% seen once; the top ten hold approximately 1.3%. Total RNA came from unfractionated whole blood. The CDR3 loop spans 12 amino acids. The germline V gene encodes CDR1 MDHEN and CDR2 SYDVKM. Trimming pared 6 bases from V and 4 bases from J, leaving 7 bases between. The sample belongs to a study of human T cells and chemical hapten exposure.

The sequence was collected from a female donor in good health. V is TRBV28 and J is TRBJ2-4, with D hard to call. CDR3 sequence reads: CASRNEKNIQYF. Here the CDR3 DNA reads TGTGCCAGCAGGAACGAAAAAAACATTCAGTACTTC. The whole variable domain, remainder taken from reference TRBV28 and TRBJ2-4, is DVKVTQSSRYLVKRTGEKVFLECVQDMDHENMFWYRQDPGLGLRLIYFSYDVKMKEKGDIPEGYSVSREKKERFSLILESASTNQTSMYLCASRNEKNIQYFGAGTRLSVL.